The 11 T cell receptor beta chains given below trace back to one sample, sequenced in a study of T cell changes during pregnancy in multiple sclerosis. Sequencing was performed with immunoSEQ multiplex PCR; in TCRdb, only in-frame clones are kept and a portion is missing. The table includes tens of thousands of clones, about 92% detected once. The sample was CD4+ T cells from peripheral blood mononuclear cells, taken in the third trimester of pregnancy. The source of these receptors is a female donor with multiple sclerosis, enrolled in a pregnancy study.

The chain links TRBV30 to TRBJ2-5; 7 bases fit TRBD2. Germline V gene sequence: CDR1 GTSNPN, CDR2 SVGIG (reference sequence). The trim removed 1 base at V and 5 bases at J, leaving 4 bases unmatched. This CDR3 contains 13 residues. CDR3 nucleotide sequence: TGTGCCTGGAGTGGCGGGAGCGTCGAGACCCAGTACTTC. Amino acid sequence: CAWSGGSVETQYF.

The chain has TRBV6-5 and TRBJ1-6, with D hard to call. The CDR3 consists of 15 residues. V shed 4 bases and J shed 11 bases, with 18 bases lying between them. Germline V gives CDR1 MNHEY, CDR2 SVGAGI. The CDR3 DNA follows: TGTGCCAGCAGTTCTCGGTTCGCCCCTGAGGCACCCCTCCACTTT. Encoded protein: CASSSRFAPEAPLHF.

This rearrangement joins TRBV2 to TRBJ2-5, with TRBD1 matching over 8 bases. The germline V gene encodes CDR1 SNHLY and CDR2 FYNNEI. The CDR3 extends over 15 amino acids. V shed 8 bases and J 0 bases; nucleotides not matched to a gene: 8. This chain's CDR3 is CASRGQGVYQETQYF. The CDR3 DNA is TGTGCCAGCCGTGGACAGGGAGTGTACCAAGAGACCCAGTACTTC. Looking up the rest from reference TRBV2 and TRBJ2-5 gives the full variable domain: EPEVTQTPSHQVTQMGQEVILRCVPISNHLYFYWYRQILGQKVEFLVSFYNNEISEKSEIFDDQFSVERPDGSNFTLKIRSTKLEDSAMYFCASRGQGVYQETQYFGPGTRLLVL.

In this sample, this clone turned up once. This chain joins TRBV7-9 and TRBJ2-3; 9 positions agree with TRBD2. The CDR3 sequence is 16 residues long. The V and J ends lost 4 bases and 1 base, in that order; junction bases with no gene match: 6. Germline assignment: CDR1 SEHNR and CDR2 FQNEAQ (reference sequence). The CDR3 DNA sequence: TGTGCCAGCAGCTCCTTGGCGGGGGGGGGCACAGATACGCAGTATTTT. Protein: CASSSLAGGGTDTQYF.

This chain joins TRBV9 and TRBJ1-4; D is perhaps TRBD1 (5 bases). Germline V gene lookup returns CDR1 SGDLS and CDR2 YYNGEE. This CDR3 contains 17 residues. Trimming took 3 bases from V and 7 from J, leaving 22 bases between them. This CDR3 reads CASSASAGGVKVEKLFF. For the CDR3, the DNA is TGTGCCAGCAGCGCCTCCGCAGGAGGGGTTAAAGTTGAAAAACTGTTTTTT. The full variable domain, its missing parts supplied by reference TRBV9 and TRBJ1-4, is DSGVTQTPKHLITATGQRVTLRCSPRSGDLSVYWYQQSLDQGLQFLIQYYNGEERAKGNILERFSAQQFPDLHSELNLSSLELGDSALYFCASSASAGGVKVEKLFFGSGTQLSVL.

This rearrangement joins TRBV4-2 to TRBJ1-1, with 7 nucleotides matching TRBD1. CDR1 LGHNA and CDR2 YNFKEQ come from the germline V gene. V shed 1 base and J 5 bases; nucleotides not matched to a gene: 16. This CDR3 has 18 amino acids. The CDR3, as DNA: TGTGCCAGCAGCCAAGGGAGGTTTGAATCAGGGGGTAGGACTGAAGCTTTCTTT. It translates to CASSQGRFESGGRTEAFF.

The CDR3 DNA reads as TGTGCCAGCAGCTTGTGGACAGGAGTATGGGAAAAACTGTTTTTT. Translating gives CASSLWTGVWEKLFF. The V call is TRBV7-9, the J call TRBJ1-4; TRBD1 aligns across 7 bases. Germline CDR1 and CDR2: SEHNR and FQNEAQ (reference sequence). After removal of 3 bases from V and 8 bases from J, the junction contained 9 bases not matched to a gene. The CDR3 spans 15 residues.

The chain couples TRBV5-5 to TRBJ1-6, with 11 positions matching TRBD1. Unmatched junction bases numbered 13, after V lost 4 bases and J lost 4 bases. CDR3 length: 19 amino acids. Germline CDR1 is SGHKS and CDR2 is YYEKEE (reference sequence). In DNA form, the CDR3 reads TGTGCCAGCAGCGACAAGACCCCCGGGACAGGGGGTTATAATTCACCCCTCCACTTT. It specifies CASSDKTPGTGGYNSPLHF.

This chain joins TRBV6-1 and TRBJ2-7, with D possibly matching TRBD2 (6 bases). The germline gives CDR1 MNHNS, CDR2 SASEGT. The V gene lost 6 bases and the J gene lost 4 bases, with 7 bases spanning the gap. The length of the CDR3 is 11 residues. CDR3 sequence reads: CASREGYEQYF. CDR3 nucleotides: TGTGCCAGCAGGGAGGGGTACGAGCAGTACTTC.

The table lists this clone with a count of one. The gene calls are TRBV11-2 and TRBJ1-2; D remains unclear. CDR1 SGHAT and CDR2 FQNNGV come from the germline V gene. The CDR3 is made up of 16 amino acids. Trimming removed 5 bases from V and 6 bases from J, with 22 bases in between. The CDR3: CASSITNTGSRDGYTF. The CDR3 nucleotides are TGTGCCAGCAGCATAACAAATACCGGGTCACGGGATGGCTACACCTTC.

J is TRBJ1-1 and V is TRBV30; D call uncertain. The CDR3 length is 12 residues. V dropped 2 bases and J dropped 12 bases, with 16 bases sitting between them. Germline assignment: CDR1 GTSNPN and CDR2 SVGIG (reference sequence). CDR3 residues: CAWSPGRSQPFF. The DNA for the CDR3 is TGTGCCTGGAGTCCTGGGCGAAGTCAGCCTTTCTTT.